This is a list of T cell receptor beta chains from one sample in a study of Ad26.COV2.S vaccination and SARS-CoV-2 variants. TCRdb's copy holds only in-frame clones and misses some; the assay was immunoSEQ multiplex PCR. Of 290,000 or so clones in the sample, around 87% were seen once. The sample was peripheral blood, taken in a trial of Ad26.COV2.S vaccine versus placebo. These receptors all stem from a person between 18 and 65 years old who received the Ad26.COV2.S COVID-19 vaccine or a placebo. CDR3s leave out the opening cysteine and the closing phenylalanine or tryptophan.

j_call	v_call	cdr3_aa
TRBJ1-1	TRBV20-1	SAATEAF
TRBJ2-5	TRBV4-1	ASSPRDRGLQETQY
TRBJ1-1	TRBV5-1	ASSPPRQGGTEAF
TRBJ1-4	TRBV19	ASQREGGEKLF
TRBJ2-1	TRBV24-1	ATSPPGGGNEQF
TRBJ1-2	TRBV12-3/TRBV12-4	ASSFAEGYGYT
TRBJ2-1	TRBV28	ASTPGGNNEQF
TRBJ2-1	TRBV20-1	SAMGTIEQF
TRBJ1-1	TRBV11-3	ASSSRQANTEAF
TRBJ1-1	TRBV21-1	ASSKGRAGLNTEAF
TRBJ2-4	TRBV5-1	ASSSGTSGTSKNIQY
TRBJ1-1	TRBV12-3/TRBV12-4	ASRPTWNTEAF
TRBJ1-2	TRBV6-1	ASSDGGTGSRLGGYT
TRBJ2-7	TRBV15	ATGTITGGRDEQY
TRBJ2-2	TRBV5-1	ASSLERGTNTGELF
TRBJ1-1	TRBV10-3	AISEDQMRAF
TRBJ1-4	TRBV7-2	ASSLGQGRGEKLF
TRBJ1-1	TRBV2	ASQGQLNTEAF
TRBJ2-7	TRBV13	ASSWTSGRAEQY
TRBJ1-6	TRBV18	ASSPMHSSYNSPLH
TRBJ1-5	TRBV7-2	ASSLGPFNQPQH
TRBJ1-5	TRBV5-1	ASSFGGNGNQPQH
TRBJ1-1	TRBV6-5	ASIQGAEAF
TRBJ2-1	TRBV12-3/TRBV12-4	ASIKGGNEQF
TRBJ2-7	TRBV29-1	SVATGTGFYEQY
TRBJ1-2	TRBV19	ASAPQGGQDYT
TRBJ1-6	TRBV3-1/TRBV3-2	ASSQRGGSPLH
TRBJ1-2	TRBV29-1	SAQGNYGYT
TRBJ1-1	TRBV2	ASSLTGGGLNTEAF
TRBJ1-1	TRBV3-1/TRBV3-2	ASSLGQPTEAF
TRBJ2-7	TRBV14	ASSRSLVPYEQY
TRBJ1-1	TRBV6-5	ASTSKTGGPTEAF
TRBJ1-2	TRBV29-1	SVEVGGKGGYT
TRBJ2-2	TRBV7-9	ASSNAGELF
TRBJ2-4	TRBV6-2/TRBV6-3	ASSYSTVGIQY